This T cell receptor beta chain was obtained from a study of response to subunit inactivated influenza vaccine. In germline, CDR1 is ENHRY, CDR2 SYGVKD. With 8 bases removed from V and 0 bases from J, the gap between germline ends came to 19 bases. The CDR3 loop spans 16 amino acids. TCRdb itself ran the RT-PCR reads through MiXCR, one entry per CDR3 protein. Of 150,000 to 200,000 distinct CDR3 sequences listed, about 10% are singletons. Overall study results and limits: Authors suggested each seasonal flu vaccination may recruit only limited numbers of new T cells.

This clonotype was counted a few times. Its matching antigen is unknown. The chain has TRBV10-3 and TRBJ1-2; D call uncertain. The sequence derives from a man in his fifties or sixties who received an inactivated influenza vaccine. Source: CD8+ T cells sorted from PBMCs, taken 23 to 25 months after vaccination. CDR3 sequence (DNA): TGTGCCATCTTTTCCCCCCTGACACCAGCTAACTATGGCTACACCTTC. Its protein product is CAIFSPLTPANYGYTF.